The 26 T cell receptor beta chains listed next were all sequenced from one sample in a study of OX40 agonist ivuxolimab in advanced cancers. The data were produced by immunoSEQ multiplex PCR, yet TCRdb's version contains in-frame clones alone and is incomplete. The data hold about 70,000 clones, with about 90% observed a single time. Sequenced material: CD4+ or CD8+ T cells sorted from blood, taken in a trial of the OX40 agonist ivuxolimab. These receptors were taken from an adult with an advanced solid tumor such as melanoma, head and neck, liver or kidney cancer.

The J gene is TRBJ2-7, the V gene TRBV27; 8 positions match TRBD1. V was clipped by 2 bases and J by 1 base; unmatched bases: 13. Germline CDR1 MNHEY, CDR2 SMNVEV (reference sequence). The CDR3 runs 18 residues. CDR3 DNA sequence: TGTGCCAGCAGTTTAAGATCTCTCCCAGGGGGCTCATCCTACGAGCAGTACTTC. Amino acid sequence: CASSLRSLPGGSSYEQYF.

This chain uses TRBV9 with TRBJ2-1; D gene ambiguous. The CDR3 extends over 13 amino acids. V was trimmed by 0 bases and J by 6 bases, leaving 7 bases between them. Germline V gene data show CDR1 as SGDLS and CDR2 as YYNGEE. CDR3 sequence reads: CASSVGVSNEQFF. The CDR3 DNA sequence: TGTGCCAGCAGCGTAGGAGTGAGCAATGAGCAGTTCTTC.

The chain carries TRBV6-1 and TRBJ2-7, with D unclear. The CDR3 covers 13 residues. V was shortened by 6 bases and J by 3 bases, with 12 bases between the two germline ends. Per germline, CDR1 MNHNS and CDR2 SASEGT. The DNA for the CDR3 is TGTGCCAGCAGCGTAGCCGGATACTACGAGCAGTACTTC. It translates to CASSVAGYYEQYF.

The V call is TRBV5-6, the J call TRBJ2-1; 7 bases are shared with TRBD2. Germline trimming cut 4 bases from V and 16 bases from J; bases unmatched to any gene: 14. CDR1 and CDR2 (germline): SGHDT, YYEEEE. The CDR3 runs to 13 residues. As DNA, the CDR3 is TGTGCCAGCAGCCCCCTGACGGGGGGACCGTTTTTCTTC. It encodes CASSPLTGGPFFF.

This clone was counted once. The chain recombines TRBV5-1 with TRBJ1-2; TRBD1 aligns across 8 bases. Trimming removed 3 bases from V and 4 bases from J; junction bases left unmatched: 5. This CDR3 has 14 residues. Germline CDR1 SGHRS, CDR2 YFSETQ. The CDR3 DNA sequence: TGCGCCAGCAGCTGGGGGACAGGAGCCTATGGCTACACCTTC. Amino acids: CASSWGTGAYGYTF.

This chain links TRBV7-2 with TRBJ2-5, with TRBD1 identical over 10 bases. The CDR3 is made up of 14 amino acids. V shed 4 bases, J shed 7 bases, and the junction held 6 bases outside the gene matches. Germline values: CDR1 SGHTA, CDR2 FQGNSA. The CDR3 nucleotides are TGTGCCAGCAGCTGGAGGGACAGGGGAGGGACCCAGTACTTC. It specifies CASSWRDRGGTQYF.

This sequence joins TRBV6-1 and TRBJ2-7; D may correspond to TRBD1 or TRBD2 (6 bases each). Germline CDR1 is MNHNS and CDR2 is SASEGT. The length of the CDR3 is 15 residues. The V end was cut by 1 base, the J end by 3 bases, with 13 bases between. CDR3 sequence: CASSEEPGGGYEQYF. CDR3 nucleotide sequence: TGTGCCAGCAGTGAAGAACCCGGGGGCGGCTACGAGCAGTACTTC.

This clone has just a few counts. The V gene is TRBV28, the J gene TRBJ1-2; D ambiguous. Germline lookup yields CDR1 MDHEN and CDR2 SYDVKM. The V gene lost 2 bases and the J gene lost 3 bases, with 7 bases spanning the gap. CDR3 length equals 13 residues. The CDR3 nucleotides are TGTGCCAGCAGTTTAGGCGGATACTATGGCTACACCTTC. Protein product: CASSLGGYYGYTF.

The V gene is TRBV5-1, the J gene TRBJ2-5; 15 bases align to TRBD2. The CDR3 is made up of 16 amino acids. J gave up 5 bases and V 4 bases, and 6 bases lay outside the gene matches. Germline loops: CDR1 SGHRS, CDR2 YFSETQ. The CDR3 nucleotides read TGCGCCAGCAGCCGGGGACTAGCGGGAGGCTGGGAGACCCAGTACTTC. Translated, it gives CASSRGLAGGWETQYF.

CDR3 sequence (DNA): TGTGCCAGCAGCTTGGGACAGGGGGTGAACACTGAAGCTTTCTTT. This encodes CASSLGQGVNTEAFF. The gene calls are TRBV5-4 and TRBJ1-1; 9 bases match TRBD1. The CDR3 consists of 15 residues. The germline V gene has CDR1 SGHNT and CDR2 YYREEE (reference sequence). Trimming removed 0 bases from V and 0 bases from J; junction bases left unmatched: 0.

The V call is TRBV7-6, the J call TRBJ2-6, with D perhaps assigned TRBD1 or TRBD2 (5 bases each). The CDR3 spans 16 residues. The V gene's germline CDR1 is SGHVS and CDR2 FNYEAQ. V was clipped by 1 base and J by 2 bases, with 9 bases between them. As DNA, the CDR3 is TGTGCCAGCAGCTTAGTTCTGGGGGCTGGGGCCAACGTCCTGACTTTC. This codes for CASSLVLGAGANVLTF.

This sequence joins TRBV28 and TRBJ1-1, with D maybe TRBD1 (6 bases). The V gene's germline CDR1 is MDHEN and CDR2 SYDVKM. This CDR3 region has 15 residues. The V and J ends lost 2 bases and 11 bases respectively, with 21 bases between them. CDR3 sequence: CASSLTGDRRFHAFF. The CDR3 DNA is TGTGCCAGCAGTTTAACTGGAGACAGGCGCTTTCACGCTTTCTTT.

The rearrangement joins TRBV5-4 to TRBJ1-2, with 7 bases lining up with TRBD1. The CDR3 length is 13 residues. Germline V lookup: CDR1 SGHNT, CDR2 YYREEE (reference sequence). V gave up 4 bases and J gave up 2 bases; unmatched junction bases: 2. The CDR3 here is CASSEGQNYGYTF. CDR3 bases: TGTGCCAGCAGCGAGGGACAGAACTATGGCTACACCTTC. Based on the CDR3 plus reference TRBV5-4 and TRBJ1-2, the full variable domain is ETGVTQSPTHLIKTRGQQVTLRCSSQSGHNTVSWYQQALGQGPQFIFQYYREEENGRGNFPPRFSGLQFPNYSSELNVNALELDDSALYLCASSEGQNYGYTFGSGTRLTVV.

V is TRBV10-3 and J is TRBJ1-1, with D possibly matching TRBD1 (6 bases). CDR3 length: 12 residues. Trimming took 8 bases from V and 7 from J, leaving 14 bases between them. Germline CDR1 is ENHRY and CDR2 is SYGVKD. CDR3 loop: CAISQGGLEAFF. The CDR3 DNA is TGTGCCATCTCACAGGGAGGGCTTGAAGCTTTCTTT.

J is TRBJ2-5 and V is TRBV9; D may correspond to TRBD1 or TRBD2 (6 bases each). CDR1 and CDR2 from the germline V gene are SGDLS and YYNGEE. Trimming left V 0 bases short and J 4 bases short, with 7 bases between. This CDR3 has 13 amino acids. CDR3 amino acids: CASSVEGGETQYF. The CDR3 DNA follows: TGTGCCAGCAGCGTAGAGGGGGGAGAGACCCAGTACTTC.

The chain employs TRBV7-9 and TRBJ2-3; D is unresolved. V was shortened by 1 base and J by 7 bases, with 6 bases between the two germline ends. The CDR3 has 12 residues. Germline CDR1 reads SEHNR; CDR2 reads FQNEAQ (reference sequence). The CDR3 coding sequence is TGTGCCAGCAGCTTAGAAGGCCATACGCAGTATTTT. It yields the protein CASSLEGHTQYF.

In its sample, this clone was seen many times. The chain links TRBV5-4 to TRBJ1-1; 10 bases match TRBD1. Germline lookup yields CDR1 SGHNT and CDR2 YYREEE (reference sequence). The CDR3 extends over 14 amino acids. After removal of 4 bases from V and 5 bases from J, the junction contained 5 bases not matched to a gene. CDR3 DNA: TGTGCCAGCAGCGACAGGGGGCGAGGTACTGAAGCTTTCTTT. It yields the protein CASSDRGRGTEAFF.

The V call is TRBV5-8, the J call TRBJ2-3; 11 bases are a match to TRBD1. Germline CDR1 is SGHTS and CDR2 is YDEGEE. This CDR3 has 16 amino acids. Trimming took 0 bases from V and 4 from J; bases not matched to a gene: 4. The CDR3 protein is CASSLGTGGASDTQYF. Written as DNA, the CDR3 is TGTGCCAGCAGCTTGGGGACAGGGGGCGCGTCAGATACGCAGTATTTT.

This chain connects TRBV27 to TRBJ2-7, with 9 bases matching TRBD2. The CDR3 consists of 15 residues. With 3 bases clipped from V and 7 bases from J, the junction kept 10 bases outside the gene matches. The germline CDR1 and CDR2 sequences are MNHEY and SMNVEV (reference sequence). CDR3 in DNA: TGTGCCAGCAGTTTCGGGGCGGGAGGGCCTGAGGAGCAGTACTTC. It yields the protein CASSFGAGGPEEQYF.

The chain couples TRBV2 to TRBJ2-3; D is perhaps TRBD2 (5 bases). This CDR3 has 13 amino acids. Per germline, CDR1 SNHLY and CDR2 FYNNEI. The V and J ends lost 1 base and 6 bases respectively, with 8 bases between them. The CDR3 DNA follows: TGTGCCAGCAGTGAAGGACTACTGGATACGCAGTATTTT. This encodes CASSEGLLDTQYF.

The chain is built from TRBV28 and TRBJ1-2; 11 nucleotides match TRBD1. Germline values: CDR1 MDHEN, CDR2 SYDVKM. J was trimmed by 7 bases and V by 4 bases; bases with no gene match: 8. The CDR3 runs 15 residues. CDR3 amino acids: CASSSLRTGGRGYTF. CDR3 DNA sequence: TGTGCCAGCAGTTCTCTACGGACAGGGGGCCGTGGCTACACCTTC.

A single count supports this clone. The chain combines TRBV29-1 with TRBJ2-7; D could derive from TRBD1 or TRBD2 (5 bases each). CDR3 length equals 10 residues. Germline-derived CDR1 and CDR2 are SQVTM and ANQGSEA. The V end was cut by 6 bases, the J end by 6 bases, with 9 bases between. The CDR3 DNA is TGCAGCGTAGGGACCGTCGAGCAGTACTTC. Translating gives CSVGTVEQYF.

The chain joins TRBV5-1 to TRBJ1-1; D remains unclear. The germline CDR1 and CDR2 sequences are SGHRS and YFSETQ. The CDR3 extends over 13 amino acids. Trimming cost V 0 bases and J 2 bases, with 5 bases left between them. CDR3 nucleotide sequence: TGCGCCAGCAGCTTGGATGCTAACACTGAAGCTTTCTTT. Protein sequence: CASSLDANTEAFF.

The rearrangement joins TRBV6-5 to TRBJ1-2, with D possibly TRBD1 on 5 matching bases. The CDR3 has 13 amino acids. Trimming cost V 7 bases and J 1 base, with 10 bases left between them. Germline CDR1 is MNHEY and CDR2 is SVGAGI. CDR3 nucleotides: TGTGCCAGCACTCGGGACGATAACTATGGCTACACCTTC. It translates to CASTRDDNYGYTF.

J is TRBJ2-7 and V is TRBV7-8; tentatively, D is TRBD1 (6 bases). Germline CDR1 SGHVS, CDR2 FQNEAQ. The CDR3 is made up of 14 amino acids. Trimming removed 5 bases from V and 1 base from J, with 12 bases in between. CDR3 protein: CASSPRGRSYEQYF. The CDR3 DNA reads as TGTGCCAGCAGCCCCAGGGGACGGTCCTACGAGCAGTACTTC.

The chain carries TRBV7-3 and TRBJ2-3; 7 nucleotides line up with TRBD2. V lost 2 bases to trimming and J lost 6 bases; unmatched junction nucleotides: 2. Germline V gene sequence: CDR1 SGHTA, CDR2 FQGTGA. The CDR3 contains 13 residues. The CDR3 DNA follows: TGTGCCAGCAGCTTAGCGGGAGAGGATACGCAGTATTTT. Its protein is CASSLAGEDTQYF.